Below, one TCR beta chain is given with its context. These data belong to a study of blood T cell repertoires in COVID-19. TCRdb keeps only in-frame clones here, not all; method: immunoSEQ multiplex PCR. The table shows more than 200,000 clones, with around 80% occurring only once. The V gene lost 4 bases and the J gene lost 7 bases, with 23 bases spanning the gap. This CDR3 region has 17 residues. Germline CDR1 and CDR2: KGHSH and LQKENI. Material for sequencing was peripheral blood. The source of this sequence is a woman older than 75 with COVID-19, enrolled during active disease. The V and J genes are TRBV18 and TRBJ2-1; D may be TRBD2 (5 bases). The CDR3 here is CASSLPGMNILGNEQFF. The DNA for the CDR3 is TGTGCCAGCTCACTCCCGGGGATGAACATACTAGGTAATGAGCAGTTCTTC.